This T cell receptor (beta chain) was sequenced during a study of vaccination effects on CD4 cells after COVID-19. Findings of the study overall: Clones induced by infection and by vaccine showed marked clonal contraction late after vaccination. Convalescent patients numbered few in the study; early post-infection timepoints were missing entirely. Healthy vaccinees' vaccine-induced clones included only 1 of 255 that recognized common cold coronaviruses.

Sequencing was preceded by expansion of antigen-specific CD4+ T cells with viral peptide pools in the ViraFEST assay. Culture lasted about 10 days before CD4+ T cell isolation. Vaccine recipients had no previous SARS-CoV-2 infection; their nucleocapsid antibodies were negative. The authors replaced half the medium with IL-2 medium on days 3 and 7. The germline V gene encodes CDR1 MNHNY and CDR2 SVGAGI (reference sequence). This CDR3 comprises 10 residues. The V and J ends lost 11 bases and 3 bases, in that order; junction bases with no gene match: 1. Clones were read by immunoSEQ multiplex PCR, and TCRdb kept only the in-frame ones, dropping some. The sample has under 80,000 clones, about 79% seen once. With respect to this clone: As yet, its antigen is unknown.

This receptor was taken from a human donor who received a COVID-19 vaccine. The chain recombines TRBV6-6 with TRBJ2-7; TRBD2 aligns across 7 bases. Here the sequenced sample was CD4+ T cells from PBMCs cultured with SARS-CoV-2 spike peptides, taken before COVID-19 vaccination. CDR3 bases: TGTGCCGCGGGAGACTACGAGCAGTACGTC. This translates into CAAGDYEQYV.